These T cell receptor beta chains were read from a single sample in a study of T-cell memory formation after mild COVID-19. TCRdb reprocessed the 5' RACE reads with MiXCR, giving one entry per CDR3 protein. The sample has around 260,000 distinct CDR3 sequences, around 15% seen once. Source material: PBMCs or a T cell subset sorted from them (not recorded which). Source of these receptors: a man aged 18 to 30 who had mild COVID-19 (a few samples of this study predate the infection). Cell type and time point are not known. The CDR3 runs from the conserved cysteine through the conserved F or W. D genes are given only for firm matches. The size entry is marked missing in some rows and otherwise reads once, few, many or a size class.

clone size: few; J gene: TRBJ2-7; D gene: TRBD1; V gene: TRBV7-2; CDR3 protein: CASSGQVSYEQYF; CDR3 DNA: TGTGCCAGCAGTGGACAGGTCTCCTACGAGCAGTACTTC
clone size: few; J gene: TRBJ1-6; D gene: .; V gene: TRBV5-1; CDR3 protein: CASSPGGPNSPLHF; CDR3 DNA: TGCGCCAGCAGCCCCGGGGGGCCCAATTCACCCCTCCACTTT
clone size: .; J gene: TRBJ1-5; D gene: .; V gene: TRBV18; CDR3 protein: CASSPAIGDSNQPQHF; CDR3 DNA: TGTGCCAGCTCCCCGGCGATAGGGGATTCCAATCAGCCCCAGCATTTT
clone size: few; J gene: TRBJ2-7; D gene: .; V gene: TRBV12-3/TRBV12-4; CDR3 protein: CASTGDSYEQYF; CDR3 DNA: TGTGCCAGCACAGGGGACTCATACGAGCAGTACTTC
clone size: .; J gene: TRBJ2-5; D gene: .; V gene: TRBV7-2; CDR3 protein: CASRRTGGETQYF; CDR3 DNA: TGTGCCAGCAGAAGGACTGGGGGGGAGACCCAGTACTTC
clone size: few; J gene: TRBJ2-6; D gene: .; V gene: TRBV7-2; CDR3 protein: CASSLVGGANVLTF; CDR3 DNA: TGTGCCAGCAGCTTAGTGGGTGGGGCCAACGTCCTGACTTTC
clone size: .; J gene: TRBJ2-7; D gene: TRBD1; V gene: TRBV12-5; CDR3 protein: CASGPGTGVVEQYF; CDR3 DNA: TGTGCTAGTGGTCCCGGGACAGGGGTTGTCGAGCAGTACTTC
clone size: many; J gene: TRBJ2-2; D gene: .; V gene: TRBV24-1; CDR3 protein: CATSDLGPGNTGELFF; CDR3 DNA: TGTGCCACCAGTGATCTAGGCCCCGGGAACACCGGGGAGCTGTTTTTT
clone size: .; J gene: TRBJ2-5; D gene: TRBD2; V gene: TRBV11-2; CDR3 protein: CASINGGAETQYF; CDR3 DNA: TGTGCCAGCATTAACGGGGGGGCGGAGACCCAGTACTTC
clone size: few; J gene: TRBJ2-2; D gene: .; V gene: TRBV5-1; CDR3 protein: CASTIGNTGELFF; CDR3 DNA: TGCGCCAGCACAATCGGGAACACCGGGGAGCTGTTTTTT
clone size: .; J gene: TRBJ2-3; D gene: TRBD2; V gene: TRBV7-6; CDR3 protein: CASSLKRGDTQYF; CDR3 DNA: TGTGCCAGCAGCTTAAAGCGGGGGGATACGCAGTATTTT
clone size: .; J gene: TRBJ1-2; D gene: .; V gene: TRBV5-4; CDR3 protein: CASSPRGYAYGYTF; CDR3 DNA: TGTGCCAGCAGCCCCCGGGGATACGCCTATGGCTACACCTTC
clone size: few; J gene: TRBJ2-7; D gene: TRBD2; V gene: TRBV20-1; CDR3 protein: CSARVLAGGISYEQYF; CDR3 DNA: TGCAGTGCTAGAGTCCTAGCGGGGGGGATCTCCTACGAGCAGTACTTC
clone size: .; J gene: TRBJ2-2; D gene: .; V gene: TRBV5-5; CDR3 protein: CASSLIYPNTGELFF; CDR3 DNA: TGTGCCAGCAGCTTAATATACCCGAACACCGGGGAGCTGTTTTTT
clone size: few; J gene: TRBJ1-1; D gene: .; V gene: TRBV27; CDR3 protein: CASSSGLHALEAFF; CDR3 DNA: TGTGCCAGCAGTTCCGGTTTGCACGCCTTGGAAGCTTTCTTT
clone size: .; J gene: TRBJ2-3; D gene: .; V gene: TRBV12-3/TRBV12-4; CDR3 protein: CASKHYGPTDTQYF; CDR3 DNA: TGTGCCAGCAAGCACTATGGTCCGACAGATACGCAGTATTTT
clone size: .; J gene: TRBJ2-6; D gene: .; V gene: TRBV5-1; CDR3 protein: CASGPTGGVAGANVLTF; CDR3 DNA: TGCGCCAGCGGCCCAACAGGGGGGGTCGCTGGGGCCAACGTCCTGACTTTC
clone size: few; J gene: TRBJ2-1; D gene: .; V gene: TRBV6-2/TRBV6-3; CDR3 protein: CASSYSTAGSYNEQFF; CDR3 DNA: TGTGCCAGCAGTTACTCGACTGCGGGTTCCTACAATGAGCAGTTCTTC
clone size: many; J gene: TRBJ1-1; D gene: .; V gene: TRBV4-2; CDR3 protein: CASSQDWPGMNTEAFF; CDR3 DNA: TGTGCCAGCAGCCAAGATTGGCCGGGGATGAACACTGAAGCTTTCTTT
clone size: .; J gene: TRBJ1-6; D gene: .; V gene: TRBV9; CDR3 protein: CASSVQGGSPLHF; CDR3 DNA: TGTGCCAGCAGCGTTCAGGGAGGTTCACCCCTCCACTTT
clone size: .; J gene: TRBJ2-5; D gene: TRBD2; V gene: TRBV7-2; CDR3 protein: CASSPVRGRETQYF; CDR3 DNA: TGTGCCAGCAGCCCAGTGCGGGGGAGGGAGACCCAGTACTTC
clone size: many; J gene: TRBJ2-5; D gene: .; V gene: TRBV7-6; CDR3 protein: CASSLGHSQTQYF; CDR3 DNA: TGTGCCAGCAGCTTAGGGCATTCTCAGACCCAGTACTTC
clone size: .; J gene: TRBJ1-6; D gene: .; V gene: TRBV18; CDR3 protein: CASSRAGDNSPLHF; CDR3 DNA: TGTGCCAGCTCCCGCGCAGGGGACAATTCACCCCTCCACTTT
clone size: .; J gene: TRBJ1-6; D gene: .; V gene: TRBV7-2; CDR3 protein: CASSLPENSPLHF; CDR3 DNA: TGTGCCAGCAGCTTACCGGAGAATTCACCCCTCCACTTT
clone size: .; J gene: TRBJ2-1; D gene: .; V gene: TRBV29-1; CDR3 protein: CSVLWDARDGYYNEQFF; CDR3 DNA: TGCAGCGTCCTCTGGGACGCCCGGGACGGGTATTACAATGAGCAGTTCTTC
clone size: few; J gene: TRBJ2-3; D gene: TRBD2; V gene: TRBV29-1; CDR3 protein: CSIEIAGYTDTQYF; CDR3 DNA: TGCAGCATCGAAATAGCGGGATACACAGATACGCAGTATTTT
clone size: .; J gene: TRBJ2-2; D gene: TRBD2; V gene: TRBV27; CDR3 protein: CASSPPGLAGVNTGELFF; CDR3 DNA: TGTGCCAGCAGCCCACCGGGGCTAGCGGGGGTGAACACCGGGGAGCTGTTTTTT
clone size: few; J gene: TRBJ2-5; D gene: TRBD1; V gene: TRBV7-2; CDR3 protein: CASSPGPRQGQETQYF; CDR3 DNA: TGTGCCAGCAGCCCCGGTCCCCGACAGGGACAAGAGACCCAGTACTTC
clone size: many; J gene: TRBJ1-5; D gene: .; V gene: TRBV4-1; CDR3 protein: CASSQDQGSNQPQHF; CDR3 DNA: TGCGCCAGCAGCCAAGATCAGGGGAGCAATCAGCCCCAGCATTTT
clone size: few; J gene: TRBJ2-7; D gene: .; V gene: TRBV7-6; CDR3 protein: CASSLIGSVHEQYF; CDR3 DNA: TGTGCCAGCAGCTTGATAGGTAGCGTCCACGAGCAGTACTTC
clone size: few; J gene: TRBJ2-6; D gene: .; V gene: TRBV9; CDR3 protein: CASSVIGPSSGANVLTF; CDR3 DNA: TGTGCCAGCAGCGTGATAGGTCCCTCCTCTGGGGCCAACGTCCTGACTTTC
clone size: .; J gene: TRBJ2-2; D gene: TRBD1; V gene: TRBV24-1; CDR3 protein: CATSDGFRGTGKLFF; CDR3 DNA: TGTGCCACCAGTGACGGTTTCCGGGGGACAGGGAAGCTGTTTTTT
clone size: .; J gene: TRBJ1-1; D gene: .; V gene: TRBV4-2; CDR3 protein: CASSQEIGMNTEAFF; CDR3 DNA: TGTGCCAGCAGCCAAGAAATAGGGATGAACACTGAAGCTTTCTTT
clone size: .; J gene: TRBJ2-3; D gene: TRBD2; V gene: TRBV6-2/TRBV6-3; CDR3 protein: CASSYPSAGGRKDTQYF; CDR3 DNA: TGTGCCAGCAGTTACCCATCAGCGGGGGGCCGGAAAGATACGCAGTATTTT
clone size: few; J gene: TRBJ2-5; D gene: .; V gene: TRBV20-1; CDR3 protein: CSARDSQGWETQYF; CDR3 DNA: TGCAGTGCTAGAGATTCCCAGGGGTGGGAGACCCAGTACTTC
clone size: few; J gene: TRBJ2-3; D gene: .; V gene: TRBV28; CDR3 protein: CASSVKGPWGKDTQYF; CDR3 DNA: TGTGCCAGCAGTGTCAAGGGACCTTGGGGAAAAGATACGCAGTATTTT
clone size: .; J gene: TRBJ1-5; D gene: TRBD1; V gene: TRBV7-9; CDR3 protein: CASSSLSTGANQPQHF; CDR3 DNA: TGTGCCAGCAGCTCCCTCTCGACAGGGGCGAATCAGCCCCAGCATTTT
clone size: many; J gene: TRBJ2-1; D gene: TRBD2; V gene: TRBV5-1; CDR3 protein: CASSPSPGLAGGGEQFF; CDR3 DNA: TGCGCCAGCAGCCCCTCGCCCGGACTAGCGGGGGGTGGTGAGCAGTTCTTC
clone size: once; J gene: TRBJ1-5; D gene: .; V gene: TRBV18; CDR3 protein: CASSPGHF; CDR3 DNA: TGTGCCAGCTCACCGGGGCATTTT
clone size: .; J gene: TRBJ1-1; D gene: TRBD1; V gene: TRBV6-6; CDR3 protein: CASSYPDGQGGGGTEAFF; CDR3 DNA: TGTGCCAGCAGTTACCCAGACGGACAGGGGGGAGGTGGCACTGAAGCTTTCTTT
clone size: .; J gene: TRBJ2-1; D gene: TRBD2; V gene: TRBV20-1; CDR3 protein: CSARDGTSGGAFPFF; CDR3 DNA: TGCAGTGCTAGAGATGGGACTAGCGGGGGGGCGTTTCCGTTCTTC
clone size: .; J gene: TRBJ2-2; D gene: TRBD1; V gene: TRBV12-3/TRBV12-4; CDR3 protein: CASIPRGFTGELFF; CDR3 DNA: TGTGCCAGCATTCCCAGGGGGTTCACCGGGGAGCTGTTTTTT